Listed here are 23 T cell receptor beta chains from one sample, sequenced in a study of blood T cell repertoires in COVID-19. Produced via immunoSEQ multiplex PCR; TCRdb's table is partial and in-frame only. The table records some 300,000 clones, more than 90% of them present only once. Material for sequencing was PBMCs or T cells enriched from blood (not recorded which). The receptors originated from a woman aged 25 to 39 who had been exposed to COVID-19.

This clone was seen only once. This chain joins TRBV2 and TRBJ1-2; 7 nucleotides agree with TRBD1. The germline CDR1 and CDR2 sequences are SNHLY and FYNNEI. Losses at the gene ends were 9 bases for V and 0 bases for J; bases not matched to a gene: 10. The CDR3 contains 15 residues. The CDR3 is CASRTGRSSNYGYTF. In nucleotides, the CDR3 is TGTGCCAGTAGGACAGGCCGCTCCTCTAACTATGGCTACACCTTC. Full variable domain (outside the CDR3, taken from reference TRBV2 and TRBJ1-2): EPEVTQTPSHQVTQMGQEVILRCVPISNHLYFYWYRQILGQKVEFLVSFYNNEISEKSEIFDDQFSVERPDGSNFTLKIRSTKLEDSAMYFCASRTGRSSNYGYTFGSGTRLTVV.

Comment on this clone: The sample carries other DNA sequences with the same CDR3. The CDR3 DNA follows: TGTGCCAGCAGCCTCCGAGGCACTGAAGCTTTCTTT. Residues: CASSLRGTEAFF. The gene calls are TRBV7-9 and TRBJ1-1; D gene ambiguous. V lost 5 bases, J lost 4 bases, and 8 bases lay in between. From germline, CDR1 is SEHNR and CDR2 FQNEAQ (reference sequence). This CDR3 region has 12 residues.

This chain joins TRBV5-5 and TRBJ1-2; the match to TRBD1 covers 7 bases. The V and J ends lost 2 bases and 10 bases, in that order; junction bases with no gene match: 8. The CDR3 totals 13 residues. Germline V gives CDR1 SGHKS, CDR2 YYEKEE (reference sequence). The DNA of the CDR3 is TGTGCCAGCAGCTTCGGGACAGTTTCCCTCTACACCTTC. Translated: CASSFGTVSLYTF. The variable domain in full, with the rest retrieved from reference TRBV5-5 and TRBJ1-2, is DAGVTQSPTHLIKTRGQQVTLRCSPISGHKSVSWYQQVLGQGPQFIFQYYEKEERGRGNFPDRFSARQFPNYSSELNVNALLLGDSALYLCASSFGTVSLYTFGSGTRLTVV.

V and J are TRBV5-6 and TRBJ2-1; the D gene is possibly TRBD2 (7 bases). The CDR3 covers 15 residues. Germline CDR1 reads SGHDT; CDR2 reads YYEEEE. Between the trimmed V and J ends, which lost 3 bases and 0 bases, there was a span of 10 bases. The DNA for the CDR3 is TGTGCCAGCAGCTGGGGGGGACACTCCTACAATGAGCAGTTCTTC. Its protein is CASSWGGHSYNEQFF.

The chain joins TRBV7-9 to TRBJ1-3; D unclear. Trimming took off 9 bases at V and 0 bases at J, with 9 bases between the two ends. The V gene's germline CDR1 is SEHNR and CDR2 FQNEAQ (reference sequence). The CDR3 extends over 13 amino acids. This chain's CDR3 is CASTSSSGNTIYF. The DNA of the CDR3 is TGTGCCAGTACTTCGAGCTCTGGAAACACCATATATTTT.

The chain combines TRBV5-8 with TRBJ1-1; D remains unclear. CDR1 is SGHTS, CDR2 YDEGEE, per germline. The V end lost 4 bases, the J end lost 5 bases, and 12 bases lay between the germline ends. The length of the CDR3 is 13 residues. The CDR3 DNA follows: TGTGCCAGCAGCATAACCGGGAGGACTGAAGCTTTCTTT. Its translation: CASSITGRTEAFF.

This clone appeared once. This rearrangement joins TRBV7-2 to TRBJ2-1; D uncertain. This CDR3 has 14 residues. Trimming removed 3 bases from V and 0 bases from J, with 6 bases in between. Germline CDR1 and CDR2: SGHTA and FQGNSA. In nucleotides, the CDR3 is TGTGCCAGCAGCTTTGGCGGCTCCTACAATGAGCAGTTCTTC. This sequence encodes CASSFGGSYNEQFF.

This rearrangement joins TRBV18 to TRBJ1-1; 8 bases match TRBD1. Germline CDR1 is KGHSH and CDR2 is LQKENI. The CDR3 runs 16 residues. V trimming: 1 base; J trimming: 0 bases; junction bases outside the gene matches: 4. The CDR3 spells CASSPRTGSVNTEAFF. The CDR3 DNA follows: TGTGCCAGCTCACCACGGACAGGGTCGGTGAACACTGAAGCTTTCTTT. The full variable domain, its missing parts supplied by reference TRBV18 and TRBJ1-1, is NAGVMQNPRHLVRRRGQEARLRCSPMKGHSHVYWYRQLPEEGLKFMVYLQKENIIDESGMPKERFSAEFPKEGPSILRIQQVVRGDSAAYFCASSPRTGSVNTEAFFGQGTRLTVV.

The genes are TRBV7-3 and TRBJ2-1; TRBD2 matches at 14 bases. CDR1 and CDR2 from the germline V gene are SGHTA and FQGTGA. The CDR3 extends over 16 amino acids. The junction had 6 bases not matched to a gene; V was cut back by 5 bases and J by 6 bases. CDR3 loop: CASSPRLAGGLNEQFF. The CDR3 DNA is TGTGCCAGCAGCCCGAGACTAGCGGGGGGGCTCAATGAGCAGTTCTTC.

This rearrangement joins TRBV7-6 to TRBJ2-1; 13 bases match TRBD2. CDR3 size: 18 residues. CDR1 is SGHVS and CDR2 is FNYEAQ in the germline V gene. J gave up 0 bases and V 2 bases, and 4 bases lay outside the gene matches. This CDR3 reads CASSLKLAGGHSYNEQFF. In DNA, the CDR3 is TGTGCCAGCAGCTTAAAACTAGCGGGGGGGCACTCCTACAATGAGCAGTTCTTC.

V and J are TRBV6-2 or TRBV6-3 and TRBJ1-2; the match to TRBD1 covers 7 bases. The germline CDR1 and CDR2 sequences are MNHEY and SVGEGT. The length of the CDR3 is 12 residues. The V and J ends lost 6 bases and 9 bases, in that order; junction bases with no gene match: 7. The CDR3 coding sequence is TGTGCCAGCAGCCCACAGGGACAGCGCTACACCTTC. Protein: CASSPQGQRYTF.

V gene TRBV6-5 combines with J gene TRBJ2-2; D is perhaps TRBD2 (5 bases). Germline-derived CDR1 and CDR2 are MNHEY and SVGAGI. Trimming pared 6 bases from V and 6 bases from J, leaving 11 bases between. The CDR3 sequence is 13 residues long. The CDR3, as DNA: TGTGCCAGCAGCACCTCCGGGGCCGGGGAGCTGTTTTTT. It is translated as CASSTSGAGELFF.

V usage is TRBV7-2 and J usage is TRBJ2-3; a possible D gene is TRBD2 (6 bases). Trimming removed 0 bases from V and 4 bases from J, with 11 bases in between. The V gene's germline CDR1 is SGHTA and CDR2 FQGNSA. The CDR3 sequence is 15 residues long. The CDR3 nucleotides read TGTGCCAGCAGCTTAGCGGCGGGGTCCTCAGATACGCAGTATTTT. It is translated as CASSLAAGSSDTQYF.

The rearrangement joins TRBV5-1 to TRBJ2-1; no reliable D call. This CDR3 is built from 14 residues. Germline assignment: CDR1 SGHRS and CDR2 YFSETQ. The V end was cut by 1 base, the J end by 5 bases, with 10 bases between. The CDR3 nucleotides read TGCGCCAGCAGCTTGTATAAGCCCGACAATGAGCAGTTCTTC. Its protein product is CASSLYKPDNEQFF.

CDR3 in amino acids: CASSRRQGKIAEAFF. The CDR3 bases are TGTGCCAGCAGCCGAAGACAGGGGAAAATCGCTGAAGCTTTCTTT. The rearrangement links TRBV3-1 (or the pseudogene TRBV3-2) to TRBJ1-1; the match to TRBD1 covers 8 bases. The CDR3 runs 15 residues. Germline CDR1 reads LGHDT; CDR2 reads YNNKEL (reference sequence). The V segment lost 4 bases and the J segment 6 bases; nucleotides outside the gene matches: 10.

V gene TRBV10-3 combines with J gene TRBJ2-7; 9 nucleotides match TRBD1. The CDR3 spans 13 residues. Germline V lookup: CDR1 ENHRY, CDR2 SYGVKD. V lost 7 bases and J lost 6; bases outside the gene matches: 7. Written as DNA, the CDR3 is TGTGCCATCAACCCCGGGACAGGGTCCGAGCAGTACTTC. As protein: CAINPGTGSEQYF.

This chain uses TRBV7-9 with TRBJ1-6; 7 bases map to TRBD1. Germline CDR1 and CDR2: SEHNR and FQNEAQ (reference sequence). The CDR3 is 14 residues long. V trimming: 3 bases; J trimming: 8 bases; junction bases outside the gene matches: 4. The CDR3 spells CASSFRQGDSPLHF. CDR3 DNA: TGTGCCAGCAGCTTCAGACAGGGTGATTCACCCCTCCACTTT.

With regard to this clone: In the same sample, other DNA sequences code for this CDR3. This chain joins TRBV4-1 and TRBJ1-1; perhaps TRBD1 as D (5 bases). The CDR3 is 15 amino acids. Germline assignment: CDR1 MGHRA and CDR2 YSYEKL. Trimming took off 1 base at V and 3 bases at J, with 12 bases between the two ends. The CDR3 bases are TGCGCCAGCAGCCAAGGTACGGGGGGGGACACTGAAGCTTTCTTT. As protein: CASSQGTGGDTEAFF.

The genes are TRBV6-1 and TRBJ2-3; 7 bases are a match to TRBD2. The germline V gene encodes CDR1 MNHNS and CDR2 SASEGT. The CDR3 contains 14 residues. V lost 2 bases and J lost 5; bases outside the gene matches: 4. In DNA, the CDR3 is TGTGCCAGCAGTGAATTAGGGGAGGGAGATACGCAGTATTTT. Protein: CASSELGEGDTQYF.

This clone was found a few times. This CDR3 is CASSPPRRGTYEQYF. In DNA, the CDR3 is TGTGCCAGCAGTCCACCCCGGCGCGGAACCTACGAGCAGTACTTC. The chain joins TRBV7-2 to TRBJ2-7; D is unresolved. The CDR3 loop spans 15 amino acids. Germline V gives CDR1 SGHTA, CDR2 FQGNSA. The V and J ends lost 6 bases and 2 bases respectively, with 17 bases between them.

The chain carries TRBV25-1 and TRBJ1-2; 8 bases are a match to TRBD1. The CDR3 consists of 17 residues. The V gene end was trimmed by 3 bases and the J gene end by 2 bases; junction bases not matched to a gene: 11. Germline V gene sequence: CDR1 MGHDK, CDR2 SYGVNS. CDR3 nucleotides: TGTGCCAGCAGTGATAGGCTCAGGGGGCGAAACAACTATGGCTACACCTTC. This gives the protein CASSDRLRGRNNYGYTF.

A single count supports this clone. CDR3 region: CASSSPRTSAKNIQYF. The CDR3 DNA sequence: TGTGCCAGCAGCTCGCCCCGTACTAGCGCCAAAAACATTCAGTACTTC. The J gene is TRBJ2-4, the V gene TRBV7-2, with D possibly TRBD2 on 6 matching bases. Germline CDR1 reads SGHTA; CDR2 reads FQGNSA. Trimming took off 4 bases at V and 1 base at J, with 14 bases between the two ends. There are 16 residues in the CDR3.

This clone was recorded only once. The chain has TRBV4-2 and TRBJ1-2; the D gene is possibly TRBD1 (5 bases). CDR1 LGHNA and CDR2 YNFKEQ come from the germline V gene. The CDR3 runs 15 residues. Trimming removed 0 bases at V and 3 bases at J, with 11 bases between. DNA of the CDR3: TGTGCCAGCAGCCAAGAAGGAGGGGTCGACTATGGCTACACCTTC. Its translation: CASSQEGGVDYGYTF.